This record concerns one T cell receptor beta chain sequence. The CDR3 has 19 residues. Germline-derived CDR1 and CDR2 are SGHDN and FVKESK. Losses at the gene ends were 2 bases for V and 6 bases for J; bases not matched to a gene: 15. The data are from a study of blood T cell repertoires in COVID-19. Looking at the study overall: Acute and convalescent COVID-19 samples came from the United States, Italy and Spain.

Sequenced by immunoSEQ multiplex PCR; TCRdb stores in-frame clones only, minus some. The sample has approximately 100,000 clones, more than 70% seen once; the top ten hold 17%. The sequenced sample was peripheral blood. The TCR was taken from an elderly woman in a cohort sampled during active COVID-19. The rearrangement uses TRBV14 and TRBJ2-7, with 14 bases fitting TRBD2. For the CDR3, the DNA is TGTGCCAGCAGCCAATTCTTGAATCGACCGGGACTAGCGGGAGTCGAGCAGTACTTC. This gives the protein CASSQFLNRPGLAGVEQYF. The full variable domain, with the rest looked up from reference TRBV14 and TRBJ2-7, is EAGVTQFPSHSVIEKGQTVTLRCDPISGHDNLYWYRRVMGKEIKFLLHFVKESKQDESGMPNNRFLAERTGGTYSTLKVQPAELEDSGVYFCASSQFLNRPGLAGVEQYFGPGTRLTVT.